The 19 T cell receptor beta chains listed next were all sequenced from one sample in a study of T cells in Graves' hyperthyroidism and ophthalmopathy. Amplification of TCR beta CDR3 regions used RNA as the template. HTBI primers were employed in a first-round RT-PCR of the TCR CDR3. TCRdb re-derived calls from the multiplex PCR reads in MiXCR, one entry per CDR3 protein. The data contain 450,000 to 650,000 distinct CDR3 sequences, about a sixth of them singletons. Sequencing input: blood. The receptors derive from a woman between 18 and 29 years old with Graves' ophthalmopathy.

This clonotype occurred a few times. The chain employs TRBV27 and TRBJ1-6; TRBD1 matches at 8 bases. This CDR3 contains 13 residues. V lost 5 bases and J lost 14; bases outside the gene matches: 8. Germline V gene lookup returns CDR1 MNHEY and CDR2 SMNVEV (reference sequence). The CDR3 DNA sequence: TGTGCCAGCAGTAACGACAGGGGTCCGACCCTCCACTTT. This sequence encodes CASSNDRGPTLHF.

Concerning this clonotype: A read error may account for a junction end that differs from germline. This chain uses TRBV5-8 with TRBJ1-1; the D is unclear. CDR1 and CDR2 from the germline V gene are SGHTS and YDEGEE. There are 12 residues in the CDR3. DNA of the CDR3: TGTGCCAGCAGCTTGGTCAGCACTGAAGCTCTCTTT. It is translated as CASSLVSTEALF.

This clonotype was counted at least ten times. This sequence joins TRBV7-2 and TRBJ2-7, with no clear D. This CDR3 is built from 12 residues. Germline V CDR1 and CDR2: SGHTA, FQGNSA. Between the trimmed V and J ends, which lost 3 bases and 3 bases, there was a span of 6 bases. This CDR3 is CASSFLFYEQYF. Written as DNA, the CDR3 is TGTGCCAGCAGCTTTTTATTCTACGAGCAGTACTTC.

This clonotype was found many times. This chain joins TRBV5-6 and TRBJ2-7; TRBD1 might be the D (6 bases). Germline loops: CDR1 SGHDT, CDR2 YYEEEE. Trimming cost V 4 bases and J 1 base, with 12 bases left between them. This CDR3 has 14 amino acids. The CDR3 protein is CASSLETGSYEQYF. CDR3 DNA sequence: TGTGCCAGCAGCCTGGAGACAGGTTCCTACGAGCAGTACTTC.

This clonotype was found a few times. The chain links TRBV20-1 to TRBJ2-1, with TRBD1 matching over 7 bases. The CDR3 contains 21 residues. The germline gives CDR1 DFQATT, CDR2 SNEGSKA (reference sequence). Unmatched junction bases numbered 28, after V lost 5 bases and J lost 3 bases. CDR3 loop: CSAPDYTGTVFEVRVYNEQFF. The CDR3, as DNA: TGCAGTGCTCCCGACTATACCGGGACAGTCTTTGAAGTTAGGGTCTACAATGAGCAGTTCTTC.

This clonotype was seen many times. V and J are TRBV7-2 and TRBJ2-7; no reliable D call. Germline V CDR1 and CDR2: SGHTA, FQGNSA. Trimming took 1 base from V and 6 from J, leaving 10 bases between them. The CDR3 covers 13 residues. The CDR3 bases are TGTGCCAGCAGCTTAGGCCAGTCCGGCGAGCAGTACTTC. Its translation: CASSLGQSGEQYF.

The chain combines TRBV4-1 with TRBJ2-7; D possibly corresponds to TRBD1 (5 bases). CDR1 and CDR2 from the germline V gene are MGHRA and YSYEKL. The CDR3 contains 14 residues. Trimming pared 1 base from V and 3 bases from J, leaving 10 bases between. CDR3 DNA: TGCGCCAGCAGCCAAGTGATCCAGGGCTACGAGCAGTACTTC. Protein product: CASSQVIQGYEQYF.

This clonotype was seen at least ten times. This chain joins TRBV12-3 or TRBV12-4 and TRBJ2-7; 9 bases agree with TRBD1. The CDR3 consists of 15 residues. J gave up 2 bases and V 6 bases, and 8 bases lay outside the gene matches. The CDR3 DNA reads TGTGCCAGCAGACTGTCGGGACAGGGCCCCTACGAGCAGTACTTC. This encodes CASRLSGQGPYEQYF.

The J gene is TRBJ1-2, the V gene TRBV6-5; TRBD1 aligns across 7 bases. Germline CDR1 reads MNHEY; CDR2 reads SVGAGI. The ends lost 3 bases at V and 2 bases at J; junction bases unmatched: 3. The CDR3 sequence is 14 residues long. The CDR3 protein is CASSYRQGNYGYTF. CDR3 coding DNA: TGTGCCAGCAGTTATCGACAGGGAAACTATGGCTACACCTTC.

This chain joins TRBV12-3 or TRBV12-4 and TRBJ2-7; D perhaps matches TRBD1 (6 bases). Trimming pared 5 bases from V and 6 bases from J, leaving 14 bases between. The CDR3 consists of 13 residues. The CDR3 reads CASSETGLGEQYF. The DNA of the CDR3 is TGTGCCAGCAGTGAAACAGGGTTGGGCGAGCAGTACTTC.

The gene calls are TRBV2 and TRBJ1-1, with 8 bases lining up with TRBD1. The CDR3 sequence is 15 residues long. The junction had 9 bases not matched to a gene; V was cut back by 4 bases and J by 5 bases. Germline V gene sequence: CDR1 SNHLY, CDR2 FYNNEI. CDR3 residues: CASSAGRQGRTEAFF. The CDR3 DNA sequence: TGTGCCAGCAGTGCCGGTAGACAGGGGAGGACTGAAGCTTTCTTT.

The chain joins TRBV25-1 to TRBJ2-6; 7 nucleotides match TRBD2. The CDR3 is made up of 19 amino acids. The J segment lost 2 bases and the V segment lost 6 bases, leaving 16 bases of the junction unmatched. CDR1 MGHDK and CDR2 SYGVNS come from the germline V gene. This CDR3 is CASSHKGTTLGTGANVLTF. The CDR3 coding sequence is TGTGCCAGCAGCCACAAAGGGACTACCCTTGGGACTGGGGCCAACGTCCTGACTTTC.

V is TRBV4-2 and J is TRBJ1-3; D possibly corresponds to TRBD1 (5 bases). Germline values: CDR1 LGHNA, CDR2 YNFKEQ. The CDR3 contains 17 residues. V was cut by 3 bases and J by 0 bases, with 15 bases left in between. In nucleotides, the CDR3 is TGTGCCAGCAGCCAGGATTTCGGGACCTACTCTGGAAACACCATATATTTT. Amino acids: CASSQDFGTYSGNTIYF.

This clonotype occurred many times. The chain recombines TRBV6-1 with TRBJ1-5; no definite D call. Trimming removed 5 bases at V and 0 bases at J, with 8 bases between. The CDR3 contains 14 residues. The germline CDR1 and CDR2 sequences are MNHNS and SASEGT. The CDR3 DNA sequence: TGTGCCAGCAGTTTGAGTTATAGCAATCAGCCCCAGCATTTT. Residues: CASSLSYSNQPQHF.

The chain couples TRBV3-1 to TRBJ2-1; TRBD2 aligns across 9 bases. In germline, CDR1 is LGHDT, CDR2 YNNKEL (reference sequence). V lost 3 bases to trimming and J lost 4 bases; unmatched junction nucleotides: 4. The CDR3 is 15 amino acids. CDR3 sequence: CASSQAGGDYNEQFF. In nucleotides, the CDR3 is TGTGCCAGCAGCCAGGCGGGGGGGGATTACAATGAGCAGTTCTTC.

The rearrangement uses TRBV27 and TRBJ1-2; no firm D call. Between the trimmed V and J ends, which lost 5 bases and 1 base, there was a span of 17 bases. CDR3 length: 16 residues. The germline gives CDR1 MNHEY, CDR2 SMNVEV (reference sequence). The CDR3 here is CASSPKHNGRNYGYTF. DNA of the CDR3: TGTGCCAGCAGTCCCAAACATAATGGACGTAACTATGGCTACACCTTC.

The V call is TRBV20-1, the J call TRBJ1-1; no reliable D call. The ends were cut back, 3 bases at V and 4 bases at J, with 12 bases in the middle. CDR3 length: 13 residues. Germline loops: CDR1 DFQATT, CDR2 SNEGSKA (reference sequence). The CDR3 DNA follows: TGCAGTGCTAGGACCGATGTGGTCACTGAAGCTTTCTTT. It encodes CSARTDVVTEAFF.

This clonotype appeared many times. The chain is built from TRBV27 and TRBJ1-1, with a weak D call TRBD1 (6 bases). V lost 3 bases and J lost 9, with 17 bases in between. Per the germline V gene, CDR1 is MNHEY and CDR2 is SMNVEV (reference sequence). The length of the CDR3 is 14 residues. The CDR3 spells CASSFRGTTLKAFF. The CDR3 coding sequence is TGTGCCAGCAGTTTCAGGGGCACCACATTGAAAGCTTTCTTT.

V gene TRBV9 combines with J gene TRBJ1-2, with D possibly being TRBD1 (5 bases). V lost 0 bases to trimming and J lost 0 bases, with 9 bases between them. Germline V gene lookup returns CDR1 SGDLS and CDR2 YYNGEE. CDR3 length equals 15 residues. The CDR3 DNA follows: TGTGCCAGCAGCGTAGCGGGGGAGCCTAACTATGGCTACACCTTC. This gives the protein CASSVAGEPNYGYTF.